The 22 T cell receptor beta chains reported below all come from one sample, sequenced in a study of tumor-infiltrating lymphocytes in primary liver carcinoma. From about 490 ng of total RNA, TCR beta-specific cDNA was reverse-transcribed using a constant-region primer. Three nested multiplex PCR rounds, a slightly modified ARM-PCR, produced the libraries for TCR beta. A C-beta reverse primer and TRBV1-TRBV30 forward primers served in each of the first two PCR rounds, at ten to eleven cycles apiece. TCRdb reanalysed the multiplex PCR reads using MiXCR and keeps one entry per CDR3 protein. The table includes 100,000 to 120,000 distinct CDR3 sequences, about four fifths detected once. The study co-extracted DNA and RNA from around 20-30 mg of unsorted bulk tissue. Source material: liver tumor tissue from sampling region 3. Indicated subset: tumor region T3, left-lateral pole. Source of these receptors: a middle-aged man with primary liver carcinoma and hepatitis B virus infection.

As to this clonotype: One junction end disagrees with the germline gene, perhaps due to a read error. The CDR3 DNA sequence: TGCGCCAGCAGCCAAGAACAGAGCTCCTATAATTCACCCATCTACTTT. It encodes CASSQEQSSYNSPIYF. The rearrangement joins TRBV4-1 to TRBJ1-6; D not certain. Germline CDR1 and CDR2: MGHRA and YSYEKL. This CDR3 spans 16 amino acids.

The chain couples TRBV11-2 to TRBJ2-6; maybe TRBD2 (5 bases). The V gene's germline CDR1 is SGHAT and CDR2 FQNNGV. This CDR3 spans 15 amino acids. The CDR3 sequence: CFTQRSRSGANVLTF. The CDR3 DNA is TGTTTCACCCAGCGGTCGCGCTCTGGGGCCAACGTCCTGACTTTC.

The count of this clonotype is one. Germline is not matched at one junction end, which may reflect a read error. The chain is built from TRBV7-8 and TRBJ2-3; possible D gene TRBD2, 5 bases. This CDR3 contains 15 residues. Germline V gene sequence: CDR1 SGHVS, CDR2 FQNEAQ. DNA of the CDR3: TGTGCGAGCAGCCCCCTACTAGAAAGCACAGATACGCAGTGTTTT. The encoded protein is CASSPLLESTDTQCF.

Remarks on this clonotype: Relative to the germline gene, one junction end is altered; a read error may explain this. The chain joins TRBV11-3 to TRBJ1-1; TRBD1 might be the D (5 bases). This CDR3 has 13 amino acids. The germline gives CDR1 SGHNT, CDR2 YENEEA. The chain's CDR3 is CANNTGLNTEASF. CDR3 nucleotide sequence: TGTGCCAACAACACAGGTTTGAACACTGAAGCTTCCTTT.

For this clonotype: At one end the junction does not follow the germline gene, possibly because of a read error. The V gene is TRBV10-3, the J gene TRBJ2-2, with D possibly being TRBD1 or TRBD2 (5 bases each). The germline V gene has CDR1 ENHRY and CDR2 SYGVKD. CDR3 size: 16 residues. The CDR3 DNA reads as TGTGCCATCAGTTCGGGACGTAACTTAGGCACCGGGGAGCTGTTTTTC. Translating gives CAISSGRNLGTGELFF.

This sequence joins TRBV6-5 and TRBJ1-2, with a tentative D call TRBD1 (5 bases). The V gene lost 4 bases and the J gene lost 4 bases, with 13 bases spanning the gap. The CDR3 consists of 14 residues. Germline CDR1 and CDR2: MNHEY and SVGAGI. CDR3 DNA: TGTGCCAGCAGTTGCTCGTGGGACTGCTATGGCTACACCTTC. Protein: CASSCSWDCYGYTF.

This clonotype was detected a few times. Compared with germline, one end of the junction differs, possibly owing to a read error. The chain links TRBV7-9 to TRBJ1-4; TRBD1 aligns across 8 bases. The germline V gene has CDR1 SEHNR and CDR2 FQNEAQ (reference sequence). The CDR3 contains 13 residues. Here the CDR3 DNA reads TGTGCCAGCACGCGGACAGGGAGGGAAAAACTGGTTTTT. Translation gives CASTRTGREKLVF.

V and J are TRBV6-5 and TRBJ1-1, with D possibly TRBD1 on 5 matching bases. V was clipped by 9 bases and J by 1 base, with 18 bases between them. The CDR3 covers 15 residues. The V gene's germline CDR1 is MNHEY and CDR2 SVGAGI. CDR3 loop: CARSYSPTGNTEAFF. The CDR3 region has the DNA TGTGCCAGGAGCTACTCGCCAACAGGGAACACTGAAGCTTTCTTT.

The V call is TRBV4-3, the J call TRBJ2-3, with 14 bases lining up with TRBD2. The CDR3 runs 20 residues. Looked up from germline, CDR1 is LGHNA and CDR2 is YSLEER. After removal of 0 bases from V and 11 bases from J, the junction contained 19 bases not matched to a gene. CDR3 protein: CASSQDLPSGTSGRADVQYF. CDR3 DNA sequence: TGCGCCAGCAGCCAAGATCTTCCCTCAGGGACTAGCGGGAGAGCAGATGTGCAGTATTTT.

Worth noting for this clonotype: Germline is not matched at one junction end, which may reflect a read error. CDR3 region: CASSYSIPGAGGPIYF. DNA for the CDR3: TGTGCCAGTAGTTACTCTATCCCCGGGGCGGGGGGCCCTATATACTTC. The chain couples TRBV6-6 to TRBJ2-7, with TRBD2 matching over 8 bases. The CDR3 has 16 amino acids. CDR1 and CDR2 (germline): MNHNY, SVGAGI (reference sequence).

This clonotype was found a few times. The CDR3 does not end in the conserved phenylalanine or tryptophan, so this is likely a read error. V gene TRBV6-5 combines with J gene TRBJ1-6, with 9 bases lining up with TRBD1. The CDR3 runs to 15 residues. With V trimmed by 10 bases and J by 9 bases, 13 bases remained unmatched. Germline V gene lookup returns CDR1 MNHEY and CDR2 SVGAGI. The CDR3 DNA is TGTGCCAACAGGAGAGACACAGGGGGCAGTTCACCCCTCCACCTT. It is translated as CANRRDTGGSSPLHL.

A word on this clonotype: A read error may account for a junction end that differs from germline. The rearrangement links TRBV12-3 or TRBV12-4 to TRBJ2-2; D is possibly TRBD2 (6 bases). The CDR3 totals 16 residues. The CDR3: CASSLAPAGVTGELIF. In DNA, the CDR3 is TGTGCCAGCAGTTTAGCTCCAGCGGGTGTGACCGGGGAGTTGATTTTT.

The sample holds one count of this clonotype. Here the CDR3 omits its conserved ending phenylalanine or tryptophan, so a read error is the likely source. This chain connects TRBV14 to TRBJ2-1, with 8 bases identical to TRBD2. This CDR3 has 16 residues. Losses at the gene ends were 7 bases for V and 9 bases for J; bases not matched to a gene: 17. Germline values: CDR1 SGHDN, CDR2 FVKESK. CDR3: CASTAVAGWVNIEQFL. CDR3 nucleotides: TGTGCCAGCACTGCCGTAGCGGGATGGGTAAACATTGAGCAGTTCTTA.

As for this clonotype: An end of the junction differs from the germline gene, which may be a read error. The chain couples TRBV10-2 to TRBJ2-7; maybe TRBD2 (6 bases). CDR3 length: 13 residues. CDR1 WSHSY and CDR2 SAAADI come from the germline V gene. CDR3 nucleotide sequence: TGCGCCGGCACGCGGGACGTCTCCTACGATCAGTACTTC. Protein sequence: CAGTRDVSYDQYF.

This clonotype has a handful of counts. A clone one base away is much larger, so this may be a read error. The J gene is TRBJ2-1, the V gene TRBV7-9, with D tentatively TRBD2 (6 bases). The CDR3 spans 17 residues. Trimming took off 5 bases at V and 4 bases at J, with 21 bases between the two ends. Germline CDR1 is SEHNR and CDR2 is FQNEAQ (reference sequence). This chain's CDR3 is CASSPLLGVGGYNEQFF. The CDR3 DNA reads TGTGCCAGCAGCCCTCTTTTAGGAGTGGGAGGATACAATGAGCAGTTCTTC.

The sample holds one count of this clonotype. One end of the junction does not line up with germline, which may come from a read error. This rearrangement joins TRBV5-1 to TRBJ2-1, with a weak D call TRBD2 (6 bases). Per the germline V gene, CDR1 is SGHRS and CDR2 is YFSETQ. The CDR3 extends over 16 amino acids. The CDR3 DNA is TGCGCCAGCAGCTTGGCCTGGCGGGGAAGATACAATGAGCAGTTATTC. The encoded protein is CASSLAWRGRYNEQLF.

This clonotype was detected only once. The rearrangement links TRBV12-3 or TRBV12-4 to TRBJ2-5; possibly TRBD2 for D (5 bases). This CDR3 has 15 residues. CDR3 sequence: CTSGPKGSEGETQYF. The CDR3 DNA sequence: TGTACTAGTGGTCCGAAAGGGAGCGAAGGGGAGACCCAGTACTTC.

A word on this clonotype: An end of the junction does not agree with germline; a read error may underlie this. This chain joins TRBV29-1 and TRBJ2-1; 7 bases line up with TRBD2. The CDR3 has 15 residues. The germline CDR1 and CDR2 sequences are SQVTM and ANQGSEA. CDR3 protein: CCVVFPGGRGNEQFF. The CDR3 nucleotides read TGCTGCGTTGTCTTTCCGGGAGGAAGAGGGAATGAGCAGTTCTTC.

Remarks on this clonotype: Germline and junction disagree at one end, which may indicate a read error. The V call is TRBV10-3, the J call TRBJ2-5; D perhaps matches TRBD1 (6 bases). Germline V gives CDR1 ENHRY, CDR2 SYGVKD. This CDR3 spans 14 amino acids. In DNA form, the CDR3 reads TGTGCCATCAGTGACCGGGACACCCAAGAGACCCGGTACTTC. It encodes CAISDRDTQETRYF.

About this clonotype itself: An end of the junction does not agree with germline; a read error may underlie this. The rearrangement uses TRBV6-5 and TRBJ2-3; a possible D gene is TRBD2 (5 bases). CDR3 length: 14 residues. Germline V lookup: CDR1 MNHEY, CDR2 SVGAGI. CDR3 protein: CASSLAGGTDTHYF. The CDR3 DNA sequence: TGTGCCAGCAGTTTGGCCGGAGGTACAGATACGCATTATTTT.

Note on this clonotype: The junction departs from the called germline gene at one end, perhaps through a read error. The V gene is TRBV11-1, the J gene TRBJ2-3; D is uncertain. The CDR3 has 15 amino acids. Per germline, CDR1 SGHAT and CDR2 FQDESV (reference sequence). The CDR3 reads CASSLPSESTVTQYF. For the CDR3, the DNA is TGTGCAAGCAGTTTGCCGAGTGAGAGCACAGTTACGCAGTATTTT.

CDR3 sequence: CASSSGQLYEQYF. DNA of the CDR3: TGTGCCAGCAGCTCTGGCCAGCTCTACGAACAATACTTC. The V call is TRBV11-2, the J call TRBJ2-7; D unclear. CDR1 is SGHAT and CDR2 is FQNNGV in the germline V gene. There are 13 residues in the CDR3. Trimming removed 4 bases from V and 13 bases from J, with 20 bases in between.